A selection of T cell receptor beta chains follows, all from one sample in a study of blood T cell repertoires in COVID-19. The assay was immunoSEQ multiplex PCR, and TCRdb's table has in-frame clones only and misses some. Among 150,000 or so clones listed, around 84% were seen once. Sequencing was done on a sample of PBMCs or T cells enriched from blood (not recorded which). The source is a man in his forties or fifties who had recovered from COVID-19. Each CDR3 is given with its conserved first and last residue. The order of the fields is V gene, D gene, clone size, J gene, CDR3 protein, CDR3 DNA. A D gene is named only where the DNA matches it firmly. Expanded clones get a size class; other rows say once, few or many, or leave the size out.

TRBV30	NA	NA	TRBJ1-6	CAWSSLTGFNSPLHF	TGTGCCTGGAGTTCCCTCACAGGTTTCAATTCACCCCTCCACTTT
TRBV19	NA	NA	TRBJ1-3	CASRARDGGNTIYF	TGTGCCAGCCGTGCGCGGGACGGGGGAAACACCATATATTTT
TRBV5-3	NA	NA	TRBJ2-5	CARSLRPYQETQYF	TGTGCCAGAAGCCTGCGGCCGTACCAAGAGACCCAGTACTTC
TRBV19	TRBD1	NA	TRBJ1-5	CASSPQGGSNQPQHF	TGTGCCAGTAGTCCTCAGGGGGGTAGCAATCAGCCCCAGCATTTT
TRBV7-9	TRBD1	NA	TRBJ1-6	CASSPPGQGGSSPLHF	TGTGCCAGCAGCCCGCCGGGACAGGGAGGTAGTTCACCCCTCCACTTT
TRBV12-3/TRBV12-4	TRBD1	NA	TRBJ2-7	CASRSGQGYEQYF	TGTGCCAGCAGATCGGGACAGGGGTACGAGCAGTACTTC
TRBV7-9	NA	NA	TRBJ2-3	CASSPIVGTDTQYF	TGTGCCAGCAGCCCTATAGTCGGCACAGATACGCAGTATTTT
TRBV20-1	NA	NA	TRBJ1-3	CSASPGKGNTIYF	TGCAGTGCTAGTCCGGGGAAAGGAAACACCATATATTTT
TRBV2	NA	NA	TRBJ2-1	CASSGQFNEQFF	TGTGCCAGCAGTGGACAGTTCAATGAGCAGTTCTTC
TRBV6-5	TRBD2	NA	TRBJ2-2	CASSLAGVSGELFF	TGTGCCAGCAGTCTAGCGGGGGTCTCCGGGGAGCTGTTTTTT
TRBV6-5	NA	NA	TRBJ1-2	CASRSGTPIYGYTF	TGTGCCAGCAGGTCCGGGACACCCATCTATGGCTACACCTTC
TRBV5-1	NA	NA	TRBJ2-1	CASSLADSYNEQFF	TGCGCCAGCAGCTTGGCGGACAGCTACAATGAGCAGTTCTTC
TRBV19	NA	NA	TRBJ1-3	CASSNRDPGNTIYF	TGTGCCAGTAGCAACAGGGACCCTGGAAACACCATATATTTT
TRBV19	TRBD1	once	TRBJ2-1	CASSWTGEVNEQFF	TGTGCCAGTAGTTGGACAGGGGAAGTCAATGAGCAGTTCTTC
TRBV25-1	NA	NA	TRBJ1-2	CASSIQGTYGYTF	TGTGCCAGCAGTATACAGGGAACCTATGGCTACACCTTC
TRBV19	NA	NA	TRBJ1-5	CASSIESNQPQHF	TGTGCCAGTAGTATAGAGTCAAATCAGCCCCAGCATTTT
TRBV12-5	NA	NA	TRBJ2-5	CASGSREYQETQYF	TGTGCTAGTGGTTCCCGGGAGTACCAAGAGACCCAGTACTTC
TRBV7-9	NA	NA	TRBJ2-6	CASSFVGAGANVLTF	TGTGCCAGCAGCTTTGTGGGCGCTGGGGCCAACGTCCTGACTTTC
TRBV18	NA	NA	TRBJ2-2	CASSLTRSNTGELFF	TGTGCCAGCTCCCTAACCCGGTCAAACACCGGGGAGCTGTTTTTT
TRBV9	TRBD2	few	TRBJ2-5	CASSPVGGGPGLAGLETQYF	TGTGCCAGCAGCCCCGTCGGGGGAGGACCGGGACTAGCGGGGTTAGAGACCCAGTACTTC
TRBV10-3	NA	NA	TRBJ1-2	CAISEAERGTGYTF	TGTGCCATCAGTGAAGCTGAAAGAGGCACCGGCTACACCTTC
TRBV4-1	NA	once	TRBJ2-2	CASSQDWGLSGELFF	TGCGCCAGCAGCCAAGATTGGGGGCTATCCGGGGAGCTGTTTTTT
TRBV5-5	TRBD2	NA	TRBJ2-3	CASSLVWGGGITDTQYF	TGTGCCAGCAGCTTGGTGTGGGGCGGGGGAATTACAGATACGCAGTATTTT
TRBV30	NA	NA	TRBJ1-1	CAWSGGVSYTEAFF	TGTGCCTGGAGTGGGGGGGTCAGCTACACTGAAGCTTTCTTT
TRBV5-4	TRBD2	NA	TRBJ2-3	CASRPQRGPRADTQYF	TGTGCCAGCAGACCGCAGCGGGGGCCGCGGGCAGATACGCAGTATTTT
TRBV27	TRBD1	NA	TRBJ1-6	CASRRGGTGDSPLHF	TGTGCCAGCAGACGTGGGGGGACAGGGGATTCACCCCTCCACTTT
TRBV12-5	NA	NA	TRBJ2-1	CASGLSVTYNEQFF	TGTGCTAGTGGTTTGAGCGTGACTTACAATGAGCAGTTCTTC
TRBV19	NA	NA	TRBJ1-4	CASRGGATNEKLFF	TGTGCCAGTCGCGGGGGTGCAACTAATGAAAAACTGTTTTTT
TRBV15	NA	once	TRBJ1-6	CATSLPMGRNSPLHF	TGTGCCACCAGCCTACCCATGGGGCGGAATTCACCCCTCCACTTT
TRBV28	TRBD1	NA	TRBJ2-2	CASSWTGGRGTGELFF	TGTGCCAGCAGTTGGACAGGGGGGCGAGGCACCGGGGAGCTGTTTTTT
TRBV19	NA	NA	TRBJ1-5	CASTWGHSNQPQHF	TGTGCCAGTACTTGGGGGCATAGCAATCAGCCCCAGCATTTT
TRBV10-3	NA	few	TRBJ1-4	CAISESQATNEKLFF	TGTGCCATCAGTGAGTCACAGGCAACTAATGAAAAACTGTTTTTT
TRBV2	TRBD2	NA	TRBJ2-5	CASSEARPSGVETQYF	TGTGCCAGCAGTGAAGCGCGTCCTAGCGGGGTGGAGACCCAGTACTTC
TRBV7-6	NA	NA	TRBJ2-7	CASSLGGAGNEQYF	TGTGCCAGCAGCTTAGGGGGCGCAGGTAACGAGCAGTACTTC
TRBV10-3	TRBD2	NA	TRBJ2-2	CAISEGSGGTGELFF	TGTGCCATCAGTGAAGGTAGCGGGGGGACCGGGGAGCTGTTTTTT
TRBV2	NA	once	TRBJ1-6	CASCEESSYNSPLHF	TGTGCCAGCTGCGAGGAGAGCTCCTATAATTCACCCCTCCACTTT
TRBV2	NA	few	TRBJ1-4	CASSYIQNEKLFF	TGTGCCAGCAGTTATATTCAGAATGAAAAACTGTTTTTT
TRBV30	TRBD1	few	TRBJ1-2	CAWSVQGPGGYTF	TGTGCCTGGAGTGTACAGGGGCCCGGTGGCTACACCTTC
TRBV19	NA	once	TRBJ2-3	CASSIVLGSDTQYF	TGTGCCAGTAGTATAGTCCTCGGGTCAGATACGCAGTATTTT
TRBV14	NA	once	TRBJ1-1	CASKVQGSSTEAFF	TGTGCCAGCAAGGTACAGGGTTCGTCCACTGAAGCTTTCTTT
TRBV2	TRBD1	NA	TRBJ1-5	CASSPQGDSNQPQHF	TGTGCCAGCAGTCCACAGGGGGATAGCAATCAGCCCCAGCATTTT
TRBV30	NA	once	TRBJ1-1	CAWSVRGVGNTEAFF	TGTGCCTGGAGTGTGCGGGGCGTAGGGAACACTGAAGCTTTCTTT
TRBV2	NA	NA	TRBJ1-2	CASREDLPYGYTF	TGTGCCAGCAGGGAAGACCTACCCTATGGCTACACCTTC
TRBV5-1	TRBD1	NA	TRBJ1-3	CASSLDGQGYSGNTIYF	TGCGCCAGCAGCCTGGATGGACAGGGATACTCTGGAAACACCATATATTTT
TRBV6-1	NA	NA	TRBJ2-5	CASSETDWETQYF	TGTGCCAGCAGTGAAACCGACTGGGAGACCCAGTACTTC
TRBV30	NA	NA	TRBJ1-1	CAWSVRGGPRGTEAFF	TGTGCCTGGAGTGTACGAGGAGGGCCAAGGGGTACTGAAGCTTTCTTT